The 22 T cell receptor beta chains presented below share a single source sample, sequenced in a study of cytomegalovirus exposure and HLA in healthy donors. Primers: 60 Vbeta forward and 13 Jbeta reverse. TCRdb's table, derived via immunoSEQ multiplex PCR, lists solely in-frame clones and lacks some. Of 100,000 to 150,000 clones listed, around 71% were seen once; the top ten hold over 2%. Sequencing input: PBMCs. The receptors originated from a woman aged 60-75 years in good health and CMV-seropositive.

For this clone: One end of the junction varies from germline; a read error may be responsible. The chain employs TRBV7-7 and TRBJ1-5, with TRBD1 as a possible D gene (5 bases). This CDR3 region has 13 residues. Germline CDR1 SSHAT, CDR2 FNYEAQ (reference sequence). The CDR3 loop is CASSLATDQPQHF. DNA of the CDR3: TGTGCTAGCAGCTTAGCGACAGATCAGCCCCAGCATTTT.

This chain uses TRBV5-1 with TRBJ2-5; maybe TRBD2 (5 bases). The CDR3 loop spans 14 amino acids. The germline CDR1 and CDR2 sequences are SGHRS and YFSETQ. V lost 3 bases and J 4 bases, leaving 13 bases between the germline ends. CDR3 amino acids: CASSSETTLETQYF. In DNA, the CDR3 is TGCGCCAGCAGCTCAGAGACTACCTTAGAGACCCAGTACTTC.

V is TRBV6-1 and J is TRBJ1-2, with 10 positions matching TRBD1. Germline loops: CDR1 MNHNS, CDR2 SASEGT. Trimming took 5 bases from V and 6 from J; bases not matched to a gene: 6. The CDR3 consists of 14 residues. The CDR3 sequence: CASSKIDRGHGYTF. DNA of the CDR3: TGTGCCAGCAGTAAGATTGACAGGGGGCATGGCTACACCTTC.

Points on this clone: The same CDR3 is also encoded by other DNA sequences in this sample. The chain is built from TRBV5-1 and TRBJ1-2, with 12 bases lining up with TRBD1. The J segment lost 7 bases and the V segment lost 3 bases, leaving 4 bases of the junction unmatched. Germline lookup yields CDR1 SGHRS and CDR2 YFSETQ. This CDR3 comprises 14 residues. The CDR3 sequence is CASSSGQGAGGYTF. In nucleotides, the CDR3 is TGCGCCAGCAGCTCGGGACAGGGGGCCGGTGGCTACACCTTC.

The sample holds a few counts of this clone. The genes are TRBV6-4 and TRBJ1-5, with D possibly being TRBD1 (5 bases). Germline CDR1 MRHNA, CDR2 SNTAGT. The CDR3 contains 13 residues. V lost 2 bases and J lost 5, with 7 bases in between. The CDR3: CASSDTGDQPQHF. The DNA for the CDR3 is TGTGCCAGCAGTGACACGGGGGATCAGCCCCAGCATTTT.

This clone was counted a few times. The chain joins TRBV9 to TRBJ2-2; D is possibly TRBD2 (5 bases). Trimming pared 5 bases from V and 6 bases from J, leaving 17 bases between. Germline values: CDR1 SGDLS, CDR2 YYNGEE. There are 15 residues in the CDR3. The CDR3, as DNA: TGTGCCAGCAGGGACTGGACGGGAAAGGCCGGGGAGCTGTTTTTT. Protein: CASRDWTGKAGELFF.

This clone has only one observation. The rearrangement uses TRBV19 and TRBJ1-5; 9 positions match TRBD1. V lost 11 bases, J lost 8 bases, and 25 bases stayed unmatched. The germline V gene has CDR1 LNHDA and CDR2 SQIVND (reference sequence). CDR3 length equals 18 residues. This chain's CDR3 is CAGKVLKPNRRTGEPQHF. The CDR3 DNA reads TGTGCCGGTAAGGTCCTTAAACCCAACCGTCGGACAGGGGAGCCCCAGCATTTT.

The chain carries TRBV11-2 and TRBJ1-4; 9 bases map to TRBD1. Unmatched junction bases numbered 9, after V lost 3 bases and J lost 7 bases. This CDR3 comprises 16 residues. Germline lookup yields CDR1 SGHAT and CDR2 FQNNGV. The CDR3 protein is CASSFSEDRGGEKLFF. CDR3 sequence (DNA): TGTGCCAGCAGCTTTTCGGAAGACAGGGGGGGTGAAAAACTGTTTTTT.

CDR3 nucleotide sequence: TGTGCCAGCAGTTTAGATATCGGAGGGCCCACCTACGAGCAGTACTTC. Amino acids: CASSLDIGGPTYEQYF. This chain links TRBV28 with TRBJ2-7; possibly TRBD2 for D (6 bases). Germline CDR1 reads MDHEN; CDR2 reads SYDVKM. V was shortened by 2 bases and J by 2 bases, with 16 bases between the two germline ends. CDR3 length: 16 residues.

V gene TRBV25-1 combines with J gene TRBJ2-1, with 8 bases fitting TRBD2. J was trimmed by 8 bases and V by 7 bases; bases with no gene match: 13. Looked up from germline, CDR1 is MGHDK and CDR2 is SYGVNS. This CDR3 comprises 15 residues. The CDR3 DNA sequence: TGTGCCAGCACTCATATTGGGCGGGGGGCGCATGAGCAGTTCTTC. Translation: CASTHIGRGAHEQFF.

The V and J genes are TRBV27 and TRBJ2-7, with 7 bases lining up with TRBD1. Germline CDR1 reads MNHEY; CDR2 reads SMNVEV (reference sequence). V lost 10 bases, J lost 0 bases, and 6 bases stayed unmatched. The CDR3 extends over 13 amino acids. CDR3 bases: TGTGCCACCCGGGACAGTACCTCCTACGAGCAGTACTTC. Protein: CATRDSTSYEQYF.

For the CDR3, the DNA is TGTGCCAGTAGTATATCGGGGGGCGATACGCAGTATTTT. Amino acids: CASSISGGDTQYF. The J gene is TRBJ2-3, the V gene TRBV19, with D possibly TRBD2 on 7 matching bases. The CDR3 contains 13 residues. The V gene's germline CDR1 is LNHDA and CDR2 SQIVND (reference sequence). The germline V and J ends were trimmed by 2 bases and 6 bases, with 9 bases remaining between them.

The rearrangement uses TRBV15 and TRBJ2-7; D may be TRBD1 (5 bases). V was clipped by 0 bases and J by 2 bases, with 11 bases between them. From germline, CDR1 is LNHNV and CDR2 YYDKDF (reference sequence). The CDR3 length is 15 residues. This chain's CDR3 is CATSRERGLTYEQYF. CDR3 nucleotide sequence: TGTGCCACCAGCAGAGAAAGGGGCCTTACCTACGAGCAGTACTTC.

The genes are TRBV6-1 and TRBJ2-5; weak D call: TRBD1 (6 bases). The V gene's germline CDR1 is MNHNS and CDR2 SASEGT. The germline V and J ends were trimmed by 2 bases and 1 base, with 8 bases remaining between them. This CDR3 contains 14 residues. This chain's CDR3 is CASSELQGQETQYF. The DNA for the CDR3 is TGTGCCAGCAGTGAATTACAGGGCCAAGAGACCCAGTACTTC.

The rearrangement links TRBV6-5 to TRBJ1-3; D gene uncertain. CDR3 size: 16 residues. Trimming stripped 0 bases from V and 2 bases from J, with 11 bases between. The germline gives CDR1 MNHEY, CDR2 SVGAGI. CDR3 DNA sequence: TGTGCCAGCAGTTACTCGTCGGGTTCGACTGGAAACACCATATATTTT. Protein product: CASSYSSGSTGNTIYF.

This chain links TRBV4-1 with TRBJ1-5; D is ambiguous. Germline CDR1 MGHRA, CDR2 YSYEKL. The CDR3 contains 15 residues. Deletions cut 4 bases from V and 5 bases from J, with 15 bases between. The CDR3 here is CASSLLEGDDQPQHF. As DNA, the CDR3 is TGCGCCAGCAGCCTCCTGGAGGGCGACGATCAGCCCCAGCATTTT.

The chain couples TRBV6-5 to TRBJ1-4; perhaps TRBD1 as D (5 bases). There are 14 residues in the CDR3. CDR1 is MNHEY and CDR2 is SVGAGI in the germline V gene. The V gene lost 6 bases and the J gene lost 3 bases, with 11 bases spanning the gap. Here the CDR3 DNA reads TGTGCCAGCAGATCGCAGGGTCCTAATGAAAAACTGTTTTTT. It encodes CASRSQGPNEKLFF.

V is TRBV11-2 and J is TRBJ1-2, with a weak D call TRBD1 (5 bases). Per the germline V gene, CDR1 is SGHAT and CDR2 is FQNNGV. Between the trimmed V and J ends, which lost 6 bases and 1 base, there was a span of 12 bases. This CDR3 is 14 amino acids long. The CDR3 loop is CASSPGGDNYGYTF. CDR3 DNA: TGTGCCAGCAGTCCCGGGGGGGATAACTATGGCTACACCTTC. Together with reference TRBV11-2 and TRBJ1-2, the CDR3 gives the full variable domain: EAGVAQSPRYKIIEKRQSVAFWCNPISGHATLYWYQQILGQGPKLLIQFQNNGVVDDSQLPKDRFSAERLKGVDSTLKIQPAKLEDSAVYLCASSPGGDNYGYTFGSGTRLTVV.

The chain recombines TRBV5-6 with TRBJ2-3; TRBD2 matches at 7 bases. There are 13 residues in the CDR3. The V gene end was trimmed by 4 bases and the J gene end by 10 bases; junction bases not matched to a gene: 9. Germline V CDR1 and CDR2: SGHDT, YYEEEE. The DNA for the CDR3 is TGTGCCAGCAGCGCGGGGGTTCGTGGTGCGCAGTATTTT. Translated: CASSAGVRGAQYF.

The rearrangement links TRBV19 to TRBJ1-4; 8 bases line up with TRBD1. Trimming cost V 6 bases and J 7 bases; bases outside gene matches: 4. Germline-derived CDR1 and CDR2 are LNHDA and SQIVND (reference sequence). The CDR3 runs 13 residues. The CDR3 spells CASRRTGSEKLFF. As DNA, the CDR3 is TGTGCCAGTAGGAGGACAGGGAGTGAAAAACTGTTTTTT.

The chain joins TRBV5-4 to TRBJ2-3; a weak D match, TRBD2 (6 bases). CDR1 and CDR2 (germline): SGHNT, YYREEE (reference sequence). V lost 4 bases and J lost 6, with 21 bases in between. The CDR3 consists of 16 residues. DNA of the CDR3: TGTGCCAGCAGCCCATCTTTGACTAGTCCTACGGATACGCAGTATTTT. Its translation: CASSPSLTSPTDTQYF.

Points on this clone: The junction shows a germline mismatch at one end, possibly a read error. This chain uses TRBV7-7 with TRBJ1-4, with 10 bases identical to TRBD1. The CDR3 covers 16 residues. The V gene's germline CDR1 is SSHAT and CDR2 FNYEAQ (reference sequence). The DNA for the CDR3 is TGTGCTAGCAGCTTAGGGACGGGACAGGGGTATGAAAAACTGTTTTTT. The encoded protein is CASSLGTGQGYEKLFF.